This is a list of T cell receptor beta chains from one sample in a study of PD-1 blockade in classical Hodgkin lymphoma. Repertoires were generated with immunoSEQ multiplex PCR, while TCRdb's copy carries only in-frame clones and drops some. The data hold almost 100,000 clones, with roughly 92% observed a single time. The specimen comprised peripheral blood mononuclear cells (PBMCs), sampled at baseline. The receptors shown here come from a human donor with classical Hodgkin lymphoma. Both conserved end residues are part of each CDR3. A D gene is named only where the DNA matches it firmly. Clone size is stated in some rows and not others, as once, few, many or a class when expanded.

DNA | CDR3 | J | D | size | V
TGCGCCAGCGTTACGACTGCCCCACACTCCTACAATGAGCAGTTCTTC | CASVTTAPHSYNEQFF | TRBJ2-1 | NA | NA | TRBV23-1
TGTGCCAGCAGCTCAGACAGGGGGCTGGAGCAGTTCTTC | CASSSDRGLEQFF | TRBJ2-1 | TRBD1 | NA | TRBV5-4
TGCGCCAGCAGTGTGGGAGGTCAAGAGACCCAGTACTTC | CASSVGGQETQYF | TRBJ2-5 | NA | NA | TRBV10-2
TGTGCCAGAAGCACAGGGGTCGGCGAGCAGTACTTC | CARSTGVGEQYF | TRBJ2-7 | TRBD1 | NA | TRBV5-3
TGTGCCAGCAGCTTAATTTCGGGAGCGGGAGAAGGTGAGCAGTTCTTC | CASSLISGAGEGEQFF | TRBJ2-1 | TRBD2 | NA | TRBV7-8
TGTGCCAGCAGCTTAGCACTAGCGGACTCCTACAATGAGCAGTTCTTC | CASSLALADSYNEQFF | TRBJ2-1 | TRBD2 | NA | TRBV7-9
TGTGCCAGCATCGACCCGGGACAGGGGAAGGAAAAACTGTTTTTT | CASIDPGQGKEKLFF | TRBJ1-4 | TRBD1 | NA | TRBV2
TGTGCCAGCAGCTTAGAATGGGGGGATGGCTACACCTTC | CASSLEWGDGYTF | TRBJ1-2 | NA | NA | TRBV7-8
TGTGCCAGCAGCAAAGCACCAAATGGGCCGCAAGAGACCCAGTACTTC | CASSKAPNGPQETQYF | TRBJ2-5 | NA | NA | TRBV21-1
TGTGCCAGCAGGCGGAACAGCGGAGGGTACGAGCAGTACTTC | CASRRNSGGYEQYF | TRBJ2-7 | NA | NA | TRBV27
TGTGCTAGTGGATCCCTGGACAGCTCCTACGAGCAGTACTTC | CASGSLDSSYEQYF | TRBJ2-7 | NA | once | TRBV12-5
TGTGCCAGCACCGTAGGTAACGGTCCGGGTGGCTACACCTTC | CASTVGNGPGGYTF | TRBJ1-2 | NA | NA | TRBV9
TGTGCCATAAGCGAACAGGGTCCGGCAGGGCGGCCCCAGCATTTT | CAISEQGPAGRPQHF | TRBJ1-5 | NA | NA | TRBV10-3
TGTGCCAGCAGAAGCATCCGGGACAGATCTAACGAGCAGTACTTC | CASRSIRDRSNEQYF | TRBJ2-7 | TRBD1 | NA | TRBV11-2
TGCGCCAGCAGCTTGGCAGCGGTTCTAGCGGGGACCTACGAGCAGTACTTC | CASSLAAVLAGTYEQYF | TRBJ2-7 | TRBD2 | NA | TRBV5-1
TGTGCCAGCAGCCTACAAGAAGAGACCCAGTACTTC | CASSLQEETQYF | TRBJ2-5 | NA | NA | TRBV5-6
TGTGCCAGTACTGCGGGACTAATCACAGATACGCAGTATTTT | CASTAGLITDTQYF | TRBJ2-3 | TRBD2 | NA | TRBV19
TGTGCCAGCAGCCAAGGTGGGGGTGAAGCTTTCTTT | CASSQGGGEAFF | TRBJ1-1 | NA | NA | TRBV4-2
TGTGCCAGCAGTCCCGCAGGGGAGGGCGTGTATGGCTACACCTTC | CASSPAGEGVYGYTF | TRBJ1-2 | NA | NA | TRBV28
TGCGCCAGCAGCTATCCAGGGGTTGGCACAGATACGCAGTATTTT | CASSYPGVGTDTQYF | TRBJ2-3 | NA | NA | TRBV5-1
TGTGCCAGCAGTGGAGGACAGAAAAATCAGCCCCAGCATTTT | CASSGGQKNQPQHF | TRBJ1-5 | NA | NA | TRBV28
TGTGCCAGCAGTGAGGTAGCATTTGAGCAGTTCTTC | CASSEVAFEQFF | TRBJ2-1 | NA | once | TRBV2
TGTGCCAGCAGCCTACGCGAGCGGGATAGGTTCGGGACAGATACGCAGTATTTT | CASSLRERDRFGTDTQYF | TRBJ2-3 | TRBD2 | NA | TRBV7-6
TGTGCCAGCAGTTTGGGGGATTACAATCAGCCCCAGCATTTT | CASSLGDYNQPQHF | TRBJ1-5 | NA | NA | TRBV28
TGTGCTAGCAGCTTTAGAGTAGGGACTGAAGCTTTCTTT | CASSFRVGTEAFF | TRBJ1-1 | NA | NA | TRBV7-7
TGTGCCAGCAGTGCTAGCGGGCCAAACACCGGGGAGCTGTTTTTT | CASSASGPNTGELFF | TRBJ2-2 | TRBD2 | NA | TRBV28
TGTGCCAGCAGGGAACGGTGGGGGTCCTACGAGCAGTACTTC | CASRERWGSYEQYF | TRBJ2-7 | NA | NA | TRBV6-1
TGTGCCAGTAGTCCTTATAGGGGACAGGGAGGCTCTGGGGCCAACGTCCTGACTTTC | CASSPYRGQGGSGANVLTF | TRBJ2-6 | TRBD1 | NA | TRBV19
TGTGCCAGCACCCGTAGTGCAGGCCCGAACACTGAAGCTTTCTTT | CASTRSAGPNTEAFF | TRBJ1-1 | NA | NA | TRBV9
TGTGCCAGCAGTGTAACACCGGATAGCAATCAGCCCCAGCATTTT | CASSVTPDSNQPQHF | TRBJ1-5 | NA | NA | TRBV6-1
TGCGCCAGCAGCCCCTCAGGGGCCCAAGAGACCCAGTACTTC | CASSPSGAQETQYF | TRBJ2-5 | NA | NA | TRBV5-1
TGTGCCAGCTCACCCGGGCTAGCGGGAAGCACAGATACGCAGTATTTT | CASSPGLAGSTDTQYF | TRBJ2-3 | TRBD2 | NA | TRBV18
TGTGCCAGCAGCTCCCTACTAGCGGGAGGATACGAGCAGTACTTC | CASSSLLAGGYEQYF | TRBJ2-7 | TRBD2 | NA | TRBV28
TGTGCCAGCAGCTTAGTGCGGGACCTAGAGACCCAGTACTTC | CASSLVRDLETQYF | TRBJ2-5 | NA | NA | TRBV7-2
TGTGCCAGCAGTTTGTGGGAGGCTTCCTCCTACGAGCAGTACTTC | CASSLWEASSYEQYF | TRBJ2-7 | NA | NA | TRBV28
TGTGCCAGCAGTTTATCTTCAGCGGGAGGTAAGGCATACGAGCAGTACTTC | CASSLSSAGGKAYEQYF | TRBJ2-7 | TRBD2 | NA | TRBV27
TGTGCCAGCTCGATGACAGGGGCGAACTATGGCTACACCTTC | CASSMTGANYGYTF | TRBJ1-2 | TRBD1 | NA | TRBV6-1